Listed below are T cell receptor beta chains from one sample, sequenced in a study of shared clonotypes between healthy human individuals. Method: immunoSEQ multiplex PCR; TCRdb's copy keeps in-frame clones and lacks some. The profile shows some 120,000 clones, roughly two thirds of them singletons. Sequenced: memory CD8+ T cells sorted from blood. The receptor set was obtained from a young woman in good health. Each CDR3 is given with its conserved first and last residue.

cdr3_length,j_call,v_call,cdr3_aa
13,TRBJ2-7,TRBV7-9,CAGGGQSSYEQYF
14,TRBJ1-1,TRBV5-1,CASSMGRLNTEAFF
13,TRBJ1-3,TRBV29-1,CSVERPGGNTIYF
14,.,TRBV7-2,CASSPTNSVYEQYF
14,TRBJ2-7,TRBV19,CASSTTSGPYEQYF
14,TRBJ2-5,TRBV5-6,CASSLWGYGETQYF
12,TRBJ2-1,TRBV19,CASKGLYNEQFF
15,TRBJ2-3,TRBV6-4,CASSDGTGGTDTQYF
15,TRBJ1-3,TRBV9,CASSVAGMPGNTIYF
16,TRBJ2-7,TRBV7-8,CASSLRRLAGSDEQYF
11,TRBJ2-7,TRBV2,CASSANYEQYF
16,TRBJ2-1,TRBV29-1,CSVEDLAGDLYNEQFF
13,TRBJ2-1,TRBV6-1,CASSEELHNEQFF
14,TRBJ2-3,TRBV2,CASRLAGTTDTQYF
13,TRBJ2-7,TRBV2,CASRSVPIYEQYF
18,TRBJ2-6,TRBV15,CATSRHREGFSGANVLTF
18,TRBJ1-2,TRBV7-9,CASSFGLGRGRIDYGYTF
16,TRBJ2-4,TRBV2,CASRQAGAVSKNIQYF
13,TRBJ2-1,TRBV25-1,CASSVGVSNEQFF
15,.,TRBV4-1,CASSQELDGIYEQYF
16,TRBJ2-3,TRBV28,CASSSIAGGFTDTQYF
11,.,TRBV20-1,CSAGLWGEQYF
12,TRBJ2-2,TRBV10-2,CASTTYTGELFF
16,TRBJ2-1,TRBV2,CASSEGTSGTYGEQFF
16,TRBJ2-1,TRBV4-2,CASSQDGGLNYNEQFF
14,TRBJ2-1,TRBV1,CTSSQLKSPDEQFF
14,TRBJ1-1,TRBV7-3,CASSPTGANTEAFF
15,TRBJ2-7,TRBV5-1,CASSPTRDRVYEQYF
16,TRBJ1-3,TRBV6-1,CASSESSGDRGNTIYF
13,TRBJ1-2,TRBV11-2,CASSTPTDYGYTF
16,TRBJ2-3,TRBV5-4,CASSLGTSGRADTQYF
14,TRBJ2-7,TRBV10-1,CASSEGQVSYEQYF
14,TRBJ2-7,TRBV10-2,CASSQGRNSYEQYF
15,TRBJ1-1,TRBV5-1,CASSSSGQGDTEAFF
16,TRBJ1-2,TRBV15,CATSSPGGTFNYGYTF
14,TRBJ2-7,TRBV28,CASSPGTGLYEQYF
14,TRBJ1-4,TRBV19,CASSTGQGTEKLFF
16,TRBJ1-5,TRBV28,CASRHWTAVSNQPQHF
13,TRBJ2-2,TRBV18,CASSPENTGELFF
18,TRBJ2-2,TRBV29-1,CSVQAGWESIPNTGELFF
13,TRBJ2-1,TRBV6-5,CASRSLGYNEQFF
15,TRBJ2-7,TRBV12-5,CASGPWDRATYEQYF
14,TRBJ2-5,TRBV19,CASSVLGGGGTQYF
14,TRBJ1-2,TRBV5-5,CASSLVGVNYGYTF
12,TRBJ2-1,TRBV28,CASSFRGVEQFF
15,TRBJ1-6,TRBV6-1,CASSEEEGSASPLHF
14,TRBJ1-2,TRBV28,CASSGQGYLYGYTF
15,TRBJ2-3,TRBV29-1,CSVRSLAGPTDTQYF
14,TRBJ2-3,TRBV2,CASRPGFGTDTQYF
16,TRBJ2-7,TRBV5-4,CASSPGGASGPYEQYF
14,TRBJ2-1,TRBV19,CASSKGRDYNEQFF
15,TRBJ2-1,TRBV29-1,CSVELAGGIPNEQFF
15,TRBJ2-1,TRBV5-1,CASTQTLAGDNEQFF
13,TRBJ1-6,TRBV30,CACLDRLDSPLHF